These 31 T cell receptor beta chains came from one sample sequenced in a study of blood T cell repertoires in COVID-19. Here immunoSEQ multiplex PCR was the method, and the copy in TCRdb shows in-frame clones only, minus some. The sample carries roughly 100,000 clones, almost 90% recorded once. The sequenced sample was peripheral blood. The receptors were sampled from a human donor in a cohort sampled during active COVID-19.

This clone was found a few times. The J gene is TRBJ1-2, the V gene TRBV6-5, with 7 bases identical to TRBD1. The CDR3 extends over 15 amino acids. V trimming: 5 bases; J trimming: 4 bases; junction bases outside the gene matches: 10. CDR1 is MNHEY and CDR2 is SVGAGI in the germline V gene. The DNA for the CDR3 is TGTGCCAGCAGTATCGACAGGGCTAAAGTCTATGGCTACACCTTC. Amino acid sequence: CASSIDRAKVYGYTF.

DNA for the CDR3: TGTGCCACCAGTCCCGGGACAGGGTTGGGAAGCACAGATACGCAGTATTTT. Encoded protein: CATSPGTGLGSTDTQYF. V is TRBV24-1 and J is TRBJ2-3; 9 nucleotides align to TRBD1. The CDR3 has 17 residues. From germline, CDR1 is KGHDR and CDR2 SFDVKD. J was trimmed by 0 bases and V by 6 bases; bases with no gene match: 9.

The chain is built from TRBV5-4 and TRBJ2-1; 11 nucleotides match TRBD2. In germline, CDR1 is SGHNT, CDR2 YYREEE (reference sequence). J gave up 6 bases and V 4 bases, and 6 bases lay outside the gene matches. The CDR3 length is 15 residues. The CDR3 here is CASSPTSGRFNEQFF. CDR3 bases: TGTGCCAGCAGCCCCACTAGCGGGAGATTCAATGAGCAGTTCTTC.

V usage is TRBV18 and J usage is TRBJ2-2, with TRBD1 identical over 8 bases. This CDR3 has 18 amino acids. Trimming took 3 bases from V and 0 from J; bases not matched to a gene: 9. Germline assignment: CDR1 KGHSH and CDR2 LQKENI. The CDR3 DNA follows: TGTGCCAGCTCACCTGTCGGGACAGGCCTCTCGAACACCGGGGAGCTGTTTTTT. Its protein is CASSPVGTGLSNTGELFF.

CDR3: CATSREGQGTTEAFF. DNA of the CDR3: TGTGCCACCAGCAGAGAGGGACAGGGAACAACTGAAGCTTTCTTT. The rearrangement joins TRBV15 to TRBJ1-1; 9 nucleotides align to TRBD1. Losses at the gene ends were 0 bases for V and 5 bases for J; bases not matched to a gene: 4. The germline V gene encodes CDR1 LNHNV and CDR2 YYDKDF (reference sequence). The CDR3 is 15 amino acids.

The chain joins TRBV4-3 to TRBJ2-2, with TRBD2 matching 13 bases. This CDR3 spans 17 amino acids. The trim removed 5 bases at V and 7 bases at J, leaving 10 bases unmatched. Germline V lookup: CDR1 LGHNA, CDR2 YSLEER. The CDR3 nucleotides are TGCGCCAGCAGCTACCGGACTAGCGGGAGCCCGGGCGGGGAGCTGTTTTTT. Translated: CASSYRTSGSPGGELFF.

The chain combines TRBV30 with TRBJ2-7; 7 positions agree with TRBD2. The CDR3 has 15 residues. Germline values: CDR1 GTSNPN, CDR2 SVGIG (reference sequence). J gave up 2 bases and V 0 bases, and 7 bases lay outside the gene matches. The CDR3 nucleotides are TGTGCCTGGAGTGTTGGGGGGGAGGGACCCTACGAGCAGTACTTC. Translation: CAWSVGGEGPYEQYF.

The chain has TRBV7-6 and TRBJ1-1; the match to TRBD1 covers 7 bases. CDR3 length equals 19 residues. Germline V gives CDR1 SGHVS, CDR2 FNYEAQ. The trim removed 0 bases at V and 5 bases at J, leaving 18 bases unmatched. This chain's CDR3 is CASSLAGLRQGGWKTEAFF. The CDR3 DNA sequence: TGTGCCAGCAGCTTAGCGGGGCTCAGACAGGGCGGATGGAAGACTGAAGCTTTCTTT. The whole variable domain, remainder taken from reference TRBV7-6 and TRBJ1-1, is GAGVSQSPRYKVTKRGQDVALRCDPISGHVSLYWYRQALGQGPEFLTYFNYEAQQDKSGLPNDRFSAERPEGSISTLTIQRTEQRDSAMYRCASSLAGLRQGGWKTEAFFGQGTRLTVV.

The chain recombines TRBV7-7 with TRBJ1-4; 7 nucleotides line up with TRBD1. The CDR3 length is 15 residues. CDR1 SSHAT and CDR2 FNYEAQ come from the germline V gene (reference sequence). After removal of 5 bases from V and 3 bases from J, the junction contained 6 bases not matched to a gene. This CDR3 reads CASSVTGSPNEKLFF. CDR3 DNA sequence: TGTGCCAGCAGCGTGACAGGGTCACCTAATGAAAAACTGTTTTTT.

V is TRBV7-8 and J is TRBJ2-3; 8 nucleotides align to TRBD2. V shed 4 bases, J shed 6 bases, and the junction held 12 bases outside the gene matches. Germline V lookup: CDR1 SGHVS, CDR2 FQNEAQ. CDR3 length equals 16 residues. The DNA for the CDR3 is TGTGCCAGCAGCTCACTCTCGGGGGGGTTAGGGGATACGCAGTATTTT. Its translation: CASSSLSGGLGDTQYF.

This clone was seen only once. The V and J genes are TRBV19 and TRBJ2-7, with no clear D. Trimming shortened V by 4 bases and J by 0 bases, and 7 bases separated the two germline ends. This CDR3 is built from 13 residues. Germline CDR1 is LNHDA and CDR2 is SQIVND (reference sequence). CDR3 bases: TGTGCCAGTAGTAGAACAGCCTCCTACGAGCAGTACTTC. It is translated as CASSRTASYEQYF.

CDR3 DNA: TGTGCCAGCAGTTACGGGACAGCAACATCTAGCACAGATACGCAGTATTTT. It yields the protein CASSYGTATSSTDTQYF. The J gene is TRBJ2-3, the V gene TRBV6-2 or TRBV6-3, with 7 bases fitting TRBD1. The CDR3 has 17 residues. Losses at the gene ends were 2 bases for V and 0 bases for J; bases not matched to a gene: 8. Germline V gene sequence: CDR1 MNHEY, CDR2 SVGEGT.

This rearrangement joins TRBV20-1 to TRBJ2-7; no firm D call. V was trimmed by 3 bases and J by 3 bases, leaving 12 bases between them. The germline V gene encodes CDR1 DFQATT and CDR2 SNEGSKA (reference sequence). The CDR3 has 13 amino acids. CDR3 DNA: TGCAGTGCTAGTCATCACACGGGCTACGAGCAGTACTTC. This sequence encodes CSASHHTGYEQYF.

This clone occurred a few times. The genes are TRBV28 and TRBJ2-7; no firm D call. The CDR3 spans 16 residues. Germline V CDR1 and CDR2: MDHEN, SYDVKM. V lost 3 bases and J lost 0, with 15 bases in between. The CDR3, as DNA: TGTGCCAGCAGTTTTCACTTAGCCTTCCTCTCCTACGAGCAGTACTTC. It codes for CASSFHLAFLSYEQYF.

This chain joins TRBV19 and TRBJ2-1, with D possibly TRBD1 on 5 matching bases. The CDR3 is 15 amino acids. The V and J ends lost 4 bases and 4 bases respectively, with 14 bases between them. Germline CDR1 and CDR2: LNHDA and SQIVND (reference sequence). CDR3 sequence: CASSTTVRGYNEQFF. The CDR3 nucleotides read TGTGCCAGTAGTACAACAGTAAGGGGTTACAATGAGCAGTTCTTC.

CDR3 sequence: CASSRPGQRRQETQYF. CDR3 DNA: TGTGCCAGCAGCAGACCGGGACAGAGACGCCAAGAGACCCAGTACTTC. The genes are TRBV7-2 and TRBJ2-5; 7 bases match TRBD1. The junction had 10 bases not matched to a gene; V was cut back by 5 bases and J by 1 base. The CDR3 has 16 amino acids. Germline CDR1 reads SGHTA; CDR2 reads FQGNSA.

The chain has TRBV28 and TRBJ2-2, with D perhaps TRBD2 (6 bases). This CDR3 has 16 amino acids. Germline-derived CDR1 and CDR2 are MDHEN and SYDVKM. Trimming cost V 8 bases and J 4 bases, with 20 bases left between them. The CDR3 DNA reads TGTGCCAGCCAATCTGGTGGAGGGAGTGCCACCGGGGAGCTGTTTTTT. This gives the protein CASQSGGGSATGELFF.

This chain links TRBV5-1 with TRBJ2-1; TRBD1 matches at 9 bases. The CDR3 spans 14 residues. Germline V CDR1 and CDR2: SGHRS, YFSETQ. V dropped 2 bases and J dropped 9; count of bases not matched to a gene: 6. As DNA, the CDR3 is TGCGCCAGCAGCTTCCGGGACAGGGCGCCTGAGCAGTTCTTC. It is translated as CASSFRDRAPEQFF.

This clone is a singleton in its sample. The genes are TRBV19 and TRBJ2-7; 7 bases agree with TRBD1. The CDR3 is 15 amino acids. With 5 bases clipped from V and 0 bases from J, the junction kept 7 bases outside the gene matches. Germline V gene data show CDR1 as LNHDA and CDR2 as SQIVND (reference sequence). The CDR3 is CASSPARDSSYEQYF. The CDR3 nucleotides read TGTGCCAGTAGTCCCGCCCGGGACAGCTCCTACGAGCAGTACTTC.

The CDR3 bases are TGTGCCAGCAGCAAAGTTGAGTCGGGGGTCGGGTGGAGTTCTATCGACTATGGCTACACCTTC. It is translated as CASSKVESGVGWSSIDYGYTF. The V gene is TRBV21-1, the J gene TRBJ1-2. TRBV21-1 represents a pseudogene. The CDR3 totals 21 residues.

The rearrangement joins TRBV6-5 to TRBJ2-1, with 9 nucleotides matching TRBD1. Per germline, CDR1 MNHEY and CDR2 SVGAGI. V trimming: 2 bases; J trimming: 8 bases; junction bases outside the gene matches: 7. This CDR3 region has 15 residues. The CDR3 sequence is CASSYMGQGRYEQFF. CDR3 DNA sequence: TGTGCCAGCAGTTACATGGGACAGGGACGTTATGAGCAGTTCTTC.

V gene TRBV19 combines with J gene TRBJ1-2, with a possible D match to TRBD1 (5 bases). V lost 5 bases and J lost 1, with 8 bases in between. Germline CDR1 LNHDA, CDR2 SQIVND (reference sequence). The CDR3 is 13 residues long. The CDR3 is CASSQGDNYGYTF. CDR3 in DNA: TGTGCCAGTAGTCAGGGTGATAACTATGGCTACACCTTC.

The V gene is TRBV9, the J gene TRBJ2-2; 8 bases line up with TRBD1. The CDR3 consists of 15 residues. Germline V gives CDR1 SGDLS, CDR2 YYNGEE. Losses at the gene ends were 0 bases for V and 5 bases for J; bases not matched to a gene: 3. As DNA, the CDR3 is TGTGCCAGCAGCGTAGGGACAGGGAGAACCGGGGAGCTGTTTTTT. Its protein product is CASSVGTGRTGELFF.

The V call is TRBV18, the J call TRBJ1-1, with D hard to call. The germline CDR1 and CDR2 sequences are KGHSH and LQKENI. V was shortened by 2 bases and J by 1 base, with 8 bases between the two germline ends. The CDR3 runs 14 residues. CDR3 amino acids: CASSPLARNTEAFF. CDR3 bases: TGTGCCAGCTCACCATTGGCTAGGAACACTGAAGCTTTCTTT.

The genes are TRBV7-6 and TRBJ1-2, with TRBD1 matching over 7 bases. CDR3 length: 14 amino acids. The germline CDR1 and CDR2 sequences are SGHVS and FNYEAQ. J gave up 7 bases and V 5 bases, and 10 bases lay outside the gene matches. The CDR3 nucleotides read TGTGCCAGCAGCACGAAACAGGGGCGGGGTGGCTACACCTTC. It codes for CASSTKQGRGGYTF.

The V and J genes are TRBV5-1 and TRBJ2-3, with 8 bases that match TRBD1. Germline V CDR1 and CDR2: SGHRS, YFSETQ. There are 15 residues in the CDR3. Losses at the gene ends were 5 bases for V and 2 bases for J; bases not matched to a gene: 7. DNA of the CDR3: TGCGCCAGCAGATCGGGCAGGGGGCCCACAGATACGCAGTATTTT. Its protein product is CASRSGRGPTDTQYF. The whole variable domain, remainder taken from reference TRBV5-1 and TRBJ2-3, is KAGVTQTPRYLIKTRGQQVTLSCSPISGHRSVSWYQQTPGQGLQFLFEYFSETQRNKGNFPGRFSGRQFSNSRSEMNVSTLELGDSALYLCASRSGRGPTDTQYFGPGTRLTVL.

The chain employs TRBV30 and TRBJ1-2, with 9 bases aligning to TRBD1. CDR1 is GTSNPN and CDR2 is SVGIG in the germline V gene (reference sequence). The CDR3 consists of 14 residues. V was clipped by 0 bases and J by 8 bases; unmatched bases: 7. CDR3 sequence reads: CAWSVTGGASGYTF. The CDR3 nucleotides read TGTGCCTGGAGTGTAACAGGGGGCGCTTCCGGCTACACCTTC.

The chain recombines TRBV2 with TRBJ1-5; a possible D gene is TRBD1 (6 bases). Germline CDR1 SNHLY, CDR2 FYNNEI. The germline V and J ends were trimmed by 4 bases and 2 bases, with 12 bases remaining between them. The CDR3 covers 15 residues. CDR3 DNA sequence: TGTGCCAGCAGTGTCAACAGGGAACGCAATCAGCCCCAGCATTTT. Protein product: CASSVNRERNQPQHF.

This sequence joins TRBV19 and TRBJ1-5; weak D call: TRBD1 (5 bases). Germline values: CDR1 LNHDA, CDR2 SQIVND (reference sequence). Trimming took 3 bases from V and 8 from J, leaving 20 bases between them. The CDR3 loop spans 16 amino acids. CDR3 bases: TGTGCCAGTAGTATGGGTCTGTGGGGCAGGCAGGAGCCCCAGCATTTT. Amino acid sequence: CASSMGLWGRQEPQHF.

The chain combines TRBV9 with TRBJ2-3, with TRBD1 identical over 9 bases. This CDR3 is 13 amino acids long. CDR1 SGDLS and CDR2 YYNGEE come from the germline V gene. The junction had 10 bases not matched to a gene; V was cut back by 3 bases and J by 14 bases. In DNA, the CDR3 is TGTGCCAGCAGCGCCACCGGGACAGGGATAATGTATTTT. This translates into CASSATGTGIMYF.

J is TRBJ2-1 and V is TRBV30; weak D call: TRBD2 (7 bases). This CDR3 region has 16 residues. V lost 2 bases and J lost 0, with 14 bases in between. CDR1 is GTSNPN, CDR2 SVGIG, per germline (reference sequence). Here the CDR3 DNA reads TGTGCCTGGAGTAGGGGGGGATCGCGCTCCTACAATGAGCAGTTCTTC. It is translated as CAWSRGGSRSYNEQFF. Full variable domain (remainder filled in from reference TRBV30 and TRBJ2-1): SQTIHQWPATLVQPVGSPLSLECTVEGTSNPNLYWYRQAAGRGLQLLFYSVGIGQISSEVPQNLSASRPQDRQFILSSKKLLLSDSGFYLCAWSRGGSRSYNEQFFGPGTRLTVL.